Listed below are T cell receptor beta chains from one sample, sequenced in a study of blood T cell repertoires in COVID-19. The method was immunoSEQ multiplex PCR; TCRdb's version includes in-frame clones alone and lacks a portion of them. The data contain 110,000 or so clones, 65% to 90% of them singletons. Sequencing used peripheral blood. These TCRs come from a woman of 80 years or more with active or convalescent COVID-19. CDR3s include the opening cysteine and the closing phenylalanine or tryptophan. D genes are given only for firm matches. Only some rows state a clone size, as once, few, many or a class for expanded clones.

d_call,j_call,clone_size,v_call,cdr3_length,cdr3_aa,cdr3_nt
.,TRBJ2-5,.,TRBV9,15,CASSPSGQPQETQYF,TGTGCCAGCAGCCCTTCAGGACAGCCTCAAGAGACCCAGTACTTC
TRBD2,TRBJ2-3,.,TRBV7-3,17,CASSPRLAGELTDTQYF,TGTGCCAGCAGCCCACGACTAGCGGGAGAGCTCACAGATACGCAGTATTTT
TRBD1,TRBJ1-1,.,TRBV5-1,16,CASSLEGAVANTEAFF,TGCGCCAGCAGCTTGGAGGGGGCAGTTGCGAACACTGAAGCTTTCTTT
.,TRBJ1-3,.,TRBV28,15,CASSNTPQWGNTIYF,TGTGCCAGCAGTAACACCCCACAATGGGGAAACACCATATATTTT
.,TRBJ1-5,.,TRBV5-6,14,CASSLGQLNQPQHF,TGTGCCAGCAGCTTGGGTCAATTGAATCAGCCCCAGCATTTT
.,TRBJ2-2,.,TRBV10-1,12,CASSGGTGELFF,TGCGCCAGCAGCGGGGGCACCGGGGAGCTGTTTTTT
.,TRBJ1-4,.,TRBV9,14,CASSDGQTGEKLFF,TGTGCCAGCAGCGATGGACAGACGGGTGAAAAACTGTTTTTT
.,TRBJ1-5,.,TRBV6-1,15,CASSEAWAVNQPQHF,TGTGCCAGCAGTGAAGCTTGGGCAGTAAATCAGCCCCAGCATTTT
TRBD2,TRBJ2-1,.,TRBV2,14,CASSEGGRAVEQFF,TGTGCCAGCAGTGAAGGCGGGAGGGCCGTAGAGCAGTTCTTC
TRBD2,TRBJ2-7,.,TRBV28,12,CASSSGLAEQYF,TGTGCCAGCAGTTCAGGACTAGCCGAGCAGTACTTC
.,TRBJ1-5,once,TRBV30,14,CAWDGGLGNQPQHF,TGTGCCTGGGACGGAGGGTTGGGCAATCAGCCCCAGCATTTT
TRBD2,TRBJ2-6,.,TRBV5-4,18,CASKVGTSGNSGANVLTF,TGTGCCAGCAAGGTAGGGACTAGCGGAAACTCTGGGGCCAACGTCCTGACTTTC
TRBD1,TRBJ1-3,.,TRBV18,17,CASSLTTGASSGNTIYF,TGTGCCAGCTCACTAACGACAGGGGCAAGCTCTGGAAACACCATATATTTT
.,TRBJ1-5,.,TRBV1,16,CTSSQASGGTDQPQHF,TGCACCAGCAGCCAGGCCTCGGGAGGGACCGATCAGCCCCAGCATTTT
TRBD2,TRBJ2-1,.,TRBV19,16,CASSMAIAGGYNEQFF,TGTGCCAGTAGTATGGCAATAGCGGGAGGGTACAATGAGCAGTTCTTC
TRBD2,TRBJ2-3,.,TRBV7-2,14,CASSLSGTEDTQYF,TGTGCCAGCAGCTTAAGCGGGACTGAAGATACGCAGTATTTT
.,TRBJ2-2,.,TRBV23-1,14,CASSLIGLIGELFF,TGCGCCAGCAGTCTTATAGGACTAATCGGGGAGCTGTTTTTT
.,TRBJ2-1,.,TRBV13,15,CASRRGRAPYNEQFF,TGTGCCAGCAGGAGGGGGAGGGCTCCCTACAATGAGCAGTTCTTC
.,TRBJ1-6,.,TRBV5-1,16,CASSLAVGQVNSPLHF,TGCGCCAGCAGCTTGGCCGTGGGGCAGGTCAATTCACCCCTCCACTTT
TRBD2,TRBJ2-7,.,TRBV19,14,CASSPLAGAYEQYF,TGTGCCAGTAGTCCCCTAGCGGGGGCCTACGAGCAGTACTTC
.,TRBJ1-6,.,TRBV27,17,CASSLKLTSSYNSPLHF,TGTGCCAGCAGTTTAAAGCTCACGAGCTCCTATAATTCACCCCTCCACTTT
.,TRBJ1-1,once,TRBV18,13,CASSRGAATEAFF,TGTGCCAGCTCACGTGGGGCGGCTACTGAAGCTTTCTTT
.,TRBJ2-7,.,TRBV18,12,CASSDDYYEQYF,TGTGCCAGCTCAGATGACTACTACGAGCAGTACTTC
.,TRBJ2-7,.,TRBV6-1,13,CASSELPGYEQYF,TGTGCCAGCAGTGAATTACCGGGCTACGAGCAGTACTTC
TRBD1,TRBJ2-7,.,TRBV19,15,CASSYGTGAFHEQYF,TGTGCCAGTAGCTACGGGACAGGGGCATTCCACGAGCAGTACTTC
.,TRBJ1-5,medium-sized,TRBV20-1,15,CSASMGGVSNQPQHF,TGCAGTGCTAGTATGGGGGGTGTTAGCAATCAGCCCCAGCATTTT
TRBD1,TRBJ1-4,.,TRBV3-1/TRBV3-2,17,CASSPPDRGVTNEKLFF,TGTGCCAGCAGCCCGCCGGACAGGGGGGTAACTAATGAAAAACTGTTTTTT
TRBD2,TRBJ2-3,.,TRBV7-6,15,CASSIIAGPTDTQYF,TGTGCCAGCAGCATTATAGCGGGGCCCACAGATACGCAGTATTTT
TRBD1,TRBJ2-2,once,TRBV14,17,CASSQDFRQGGTGELFF,TGTGCCAGCAGCCAAGATTTCCGACAGGGTGGGACCGGGGAGCTGTTTTTT
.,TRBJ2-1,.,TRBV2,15,CASSGRDFHMWGQFF,TGTGCCAGCAGTGGCCGGGACTTCCATATGTGGGGGCAGTTCTTC
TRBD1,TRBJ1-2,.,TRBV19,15,CASSIDFWTGGGYTF,TGTGCCAGTAGTATAGATTTCTGGACAGGGGGTGGCTACACCTTC
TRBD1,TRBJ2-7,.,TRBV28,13,CASSTGQEYEQYF,TGTGCCAGCAGCACGGGACAGGAGTACGAGCAGTACTTC
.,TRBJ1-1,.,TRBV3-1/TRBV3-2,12,CASSPNRVSAFF,TGTGCCAGCAGCCCGAACAGGGTTTCTGCTTTCTTT
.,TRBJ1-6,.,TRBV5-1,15,CASSDGQLYNSPLHF,TGCGCCAGCAGCGACGGACAGCTCTATAATTCACCCCTCCACTTT
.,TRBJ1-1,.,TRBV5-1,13,CASRTQVNTEAFF,TGCGCCAGCCGAACACAGGTGAACACTGAAGCTTTCTTT
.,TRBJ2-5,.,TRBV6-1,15,CASSEAGQVQETQYF,TGTGCCAGCAGTGAAGCTGGGCAGGTACAAGAGACCCAGTACTTC
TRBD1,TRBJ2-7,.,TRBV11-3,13,CASSRTGSYEQYF,TGTGCCAGCAGCCGGACAGGGTCCTACGAGCAGTACTTC
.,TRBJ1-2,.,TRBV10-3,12,CAIMRQPYGYTF,TGTGCCATCATGAGACAGCCCTATGGCTACACCTTC
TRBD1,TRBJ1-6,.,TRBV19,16,CASSTAAGQGNSPLHF,TGTGCCAGTAGTACGGCGGCGGGACAGGGAAATTCACCCCTCCACTTT
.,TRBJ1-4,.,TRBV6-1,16,CASSATRRGENEKLFF,TGTGCCAGCAGTGCGACCCGACGGGGAGAGAATGAAAAACTGTTTTTT
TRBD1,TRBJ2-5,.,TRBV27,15,CASSWTGTGRETQYF,TGTGCCAGCAGTTGGACCGGGACAGGGAGAGAGACCCAGTACTTC
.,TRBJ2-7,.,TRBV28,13,CASSDSPAYEQYF,TGTGCCAGTAGCGATAGTCCGGCCTACGAGCAGTACTTC
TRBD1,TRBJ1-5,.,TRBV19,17,CASKGGPGQGVLQPQHF,TGTGCCAGTAAAGGCGGCCCGGGACAGGGGGTCCTTCAGCCCCAGCATTTT
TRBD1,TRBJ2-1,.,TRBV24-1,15,CATSDGQGHYNEQFF,TGTGCCACCAGTGACGGACAGGGGCACTACAATGAGCAGTTCTTC
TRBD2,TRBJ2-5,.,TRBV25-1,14,CASSEREGRETQYF,TGTGCCAGCAGTGAACGGGAGGGCCGAGAGACCCAGTACTTC
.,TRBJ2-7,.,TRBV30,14,CAWSRSAGSYEQYF,TGTGCCTGGAGTAGGTCTGCAGGGTCCTACGAGCAGTACTTC
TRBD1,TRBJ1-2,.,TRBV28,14,CASSLFVRGDGYTF,TGTGCCAGCAGTTTATTCGTCAGGGGGGATGGCTACACCTTC
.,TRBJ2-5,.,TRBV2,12,CASSERGETQYF,TGTGCCAGCAGTGAGAGAGGGGAGACCCAGTACTTC
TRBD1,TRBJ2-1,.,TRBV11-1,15,CASRRTGGRGNEQFF,TGTGCCAGCAGGAGGACAGGGGGCAGGGGGAATGAGCAGTTCTTC
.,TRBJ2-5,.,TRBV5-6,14,CASSFRQVKETQYF,TGTGCCAGCAGCTTTCGGCAGGTTAAAGAGACCCAGTACTTC
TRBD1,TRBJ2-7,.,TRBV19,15,CASRPVTGANNEQYF,TGTGCCAGTAGACCCGTGACAGGGGCGAACAACGAGCAGTACTTC
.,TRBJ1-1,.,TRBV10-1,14,CASSVATGNTEAFF,TGCGCCTCATCAGTCGCGACAGGGAACACTGAAGCTTTCTTT
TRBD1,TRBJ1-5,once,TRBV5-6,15,CASSFQGTGNQPQHF,TGTGCCAGCAGCTTCCAGGGGACAGGGAATCAGCCCCAGCATTTT
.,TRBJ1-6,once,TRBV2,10,CASGRSPLHF,TGTGCCAGCGGGCGCTCACCCCTCCACTTT
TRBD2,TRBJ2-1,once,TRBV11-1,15,CASSVTSGSPHEQFF,TGTGCCAGCAGCGTAACTAGCGGGAGCCCCCATGAGCAGTTCTTC
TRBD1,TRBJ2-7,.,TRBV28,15,CASRRPGQGTYEQYF,TGTGCCAGCAGGAGACCGGGACAGGGAACCTACGAGCAGTACTTC
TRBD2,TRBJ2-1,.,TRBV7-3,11,CASSLGRAYFF,TGTGCCAGCAGCTTGGGGAGGGCCTATTTCTTC
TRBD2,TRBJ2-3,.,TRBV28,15,CASSLAGGGTDTQYF,TGTGCCAGCAGTTTGGCGGGGGGCGGCACAGATACGCAGTATTTT
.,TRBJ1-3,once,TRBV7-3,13,CASSSRSGNTIYF,TGTGCTAGCAGCAGCCGCTCTGGAAACACCATATATTTT